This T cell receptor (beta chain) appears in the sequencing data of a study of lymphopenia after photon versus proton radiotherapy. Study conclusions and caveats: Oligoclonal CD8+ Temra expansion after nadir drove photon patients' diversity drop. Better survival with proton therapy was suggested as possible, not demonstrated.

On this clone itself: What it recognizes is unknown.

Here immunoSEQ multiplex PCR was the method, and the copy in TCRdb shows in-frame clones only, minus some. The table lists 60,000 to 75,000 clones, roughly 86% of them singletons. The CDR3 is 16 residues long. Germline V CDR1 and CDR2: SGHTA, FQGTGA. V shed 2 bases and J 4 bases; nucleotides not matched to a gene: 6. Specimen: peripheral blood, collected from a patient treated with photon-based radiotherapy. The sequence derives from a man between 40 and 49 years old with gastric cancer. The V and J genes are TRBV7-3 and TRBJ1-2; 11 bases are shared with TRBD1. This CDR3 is CASSLGTGGLLYGYTF. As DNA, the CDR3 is TGTGCCAGCAGCTTAGGGACAGGGGGACTTCTCTATGGCTACACCTTC.